This TCR beta chain was sequenced during a study of OX40 agonist ivuxolimab in advanced cancers. Points from the study as a whole: Nonresponders included some who also had low normalized T-cell clonal expansion. Averaging showed that CD8+ T cells had more expanded clones than CD4+ did. Clones of CD4+ and CD8+ blood T cells grew by week 6 at doses of 0.1 to 3.0 mg/kg.

Blood was sampled at baseline, cycle 4 day 1, and cycle 7 day 1. V gave up 3 bases and J gave up 3 bases, with 10 bases separating them. CDR1 SQVTM and CDR2 ANQGSEA come from the germline V gene. CDR3 length: 13 amino acids. Data came from immunoSEQ multiplex PCR; TCRdb stores just in-frame clones and leaves some out. Among over 95,000 clones listed, roughly 80% were seen once. The table lists this clone with a count of one. What it binds is unknown. The chain carries TRBV29-1 and TRBJ2-3, with a tentative D call TRBD1 (5 bases). The sample in question was CD4+ or CD8+ T cells sorted from blood, obtained in a trial of the OX40 agonist ivuxolimab. This clonotype originated in an adult with an advanced solid tumor such as melanoma, head and neck, liver or kidney cancer. The CDR3 DNA sequence: TGCAGCGTTGAGGGCAGGGTAACAGATACGCAGTATTTT. Translation gives CSVEGRVTDTQYF.